Each of the 28 T cell receptor beta chains below was sequenced from the same sample in a study of identical twins. TCRdb re-analysed the 5' RACE reads in MiXCR, keeping a single row per CDR3 protein. The sample lists 140,000 to 150,000 distinct CDR3 sequences, approximately 4% seen once, with 7.5% to 8.5% in the top ten. Specimen: memory T cells sorted from blood. The receptors here all came from a man younger than 35 in good health.

This clonotype was seen ten or more times. V is TRBV29-1 and J is TRBJ1-2, with a weak D call TRBD1 (5 bases). The CDR3 is made up of 11 amino acids. Trimming stripped 8 bases from V and 5 bases from J, with 12 bases between. The germline V gene has CDR1 SQVTM and CDR2 ANQGSEA. The CDR3 reads CSLGTAYGYTF. The CDR3, as DNA: TGCAGCCTCGGGACGGCATATGGCTACACCTTC.

This clonotype has a count of ten or more. The DNA for the CDR3 is TGTGCCAGCAGCCAAAGCGGGACCCACACAGATACGCAGTATTTT. The encoded protein is CASSQSGTHTDTQYF. The chain is built from TRBV7-3 and TRBJ2-3; 7 bases line up with TRBD2. Germline loops: CDR1 SGHTA, CDR2 FQGTGA. The V segment lost 5 bases and the J segment 2 bases; nucleotides outside the gene matches: 7. This CDR3 is built from 15 residues.

This clonotype was counted at least ten times. This chain links TRBV29-1 with TRBJ1-4; D might be TRBD1 (5 bases). CDR1 is SQVTM, CDR2 ANQGSEA, per germline. CDR3 length: 13 residues. Trimming left V 7 bases short and J 3 bases short, with 12 bases between. The chain's CDR3 is CSGTTGPNEKLFF. CDR3 DNA: TGCAGCGGGACCACAGGACCTAATGAAAAACTGTTTTTT.

A word on this clonotype: A clone one base away is much larger, so this may be a read error. This chain links TRBV2 with TRBJ2-5; D may correspond to TRBD1 or TRBD2 (5 bases each). CDR1 SNHLY and CDR2 FYNNEI come from the germline V gene. The CDR3 is 15 residues long. The V end lost 7 bases, the J end lost 7 bases, and 22 bases lay between the germline ends. CDR3 amino acids: CASTPLSGLDGTQYF. CDR3 nucleotide sequence: TGTGCCAGCACACCCCTCTCGGGGCTAGATGGGACCCAGTACTTC.

The V and J genes are TRBV3-1 and TRBJ2-2, with TRBD1 matching 8 bases. The V and J ends lost 5 bases and 6 bases, in that order; junction bases with no gene match: 8. The V gene's germline CDR1 is LGHDT and CDR2 YNNKEL (reference sequence). The CDR3 spans 15 residues. As DNA, the CDR3 is TGTGCCAGCAGCTGGGGACAGGTCGGGGCCGGGGAGCTGTTTTTT. Its translation: CASSWGQVGAGELFF. Complete variable domain (other parts from reference TRBV3-1 and TRBJ2-2): DTAVSQTPKYLVTQMGNDKSIKCEQNLGHDTMYWYKQDSKKFLKIMFSYNNKELIINETVPNRFSPKSPDKAHLNLHINSLELGDSAVYFCASSWGQVGAGELFFGEGSRLTVL.

This clonotype has a count of ten or more. This rearrangement joins TRBV20-1 to TRBJ2-7; 9 nucleotides line up with TRBD2. J was trimmed by 3 bases and V by 0 bases; bases with no gene match: 12. Germline V CDR1 and CDR2: DFQATT, SNEGSKA (reference sequence). This CDR3 region has 17 residues. The CDR3 sequence: CSARDLDRTSAGYEQYF. As DNA, the CDR3 is TGCAGTGCTAGAGACCTGGACCGGACTAGCGCGGGCTACGAGCAGTACTTC.

This clonotype was counted at least ten times. J is TRBJ1-6 and V is TRBV7-2; D unclear. The length of the CDR3 is 11 residues. Germline loops: CDR1 SGHTA, CDR2 FQGNSA. With 2 bases removed from V and 9 bases from J, the gap between germline ends came to 2 bases. The CDR3 loop is CASSLSSPLHF. In nucleotides, the CDR3 is TGTGCCAGCAGCTTAAGTTCACCCCTCCACTTT.

This clonotype was counted at least ten times. The chain joins TRBV20-1 to TRBJ2-7; D is possibly TRBD2 (5 bases). V lost 6 bases, J lost 3 bases, and 18 bases lay in between. CDR3 size: 14 residues. The germline CDR1 and CDR2 sequences are DFQATT and SNEGSKA (reference sequence). In DNA, the CDR3 is TGCAGTGCGGATACTAGAGGAACGATCTACGAGCAGTACTTC. Its protein is CSADTRGTIYEQYF.

Ten or more counts support this clonotype. This chain joins TRBV11-2 and TRBJ2-2, with 10 bases that match TRBD1. Germline loops: CDR1 SGHAT, CDR2 FQNNGV. V was pared by 5 bases and J by 3 bases, with 6 bases of the junction left unmatched. The CDR3 contains 16 residues. CDR3 bases: TGTGCCAGCAGCCACGTGGGGACAGGGGACACCGGGGAGCTGTTTTTT. This codes for CASSHVGTGDTGELFF.

This clonotype was counted a single time. A much more abundant neighbour one base away suggests this may be a read error. The chain has TRBV16 and TRBJ1-2; 7 bases match TRBD1. Germline V gene sequence: CDR1 KGHSY, CDR2 FQNENV. The CDR3 contains 13 residues. CDR3 protein: CAGSQTGDYGYTF. Here the CDR3 DNA reads TGTGCCGGCAGCCAAACAGGGGACTATGGCTACACCTTC.

This clonotype was seen at least ten times. The DNA of the CDR3 is TGTGCCAGCAGCCAGGGGACAGGGGGCTATCAGCCCCAGCATTTT. This sequence encodes CASSQGTGGYQPQHF. The gene calls are TRBV3-1 and TRBJ1-5; 12 nucleotides agree with TRBD1. Germline V lookup: CDR1 LGHDT, CDR2 YNNKEL (reference sequence). V gave up 3 bases and J gave up 5 bases; unmatched junction bases: 2. The CDR3 spans 15 residues. Full variable domain (rest looked up from reference TRBV3-1 and TRBJ1-5): DTAVSQTPKYLVTQMGNDKSIKCEQNLGHDTMYWYKQDSKKFLKIMFSYNNKELIINETVPNRFSPKSPDKAHLNLHINSLELGDSAVYFCASSQGTGGYQPQHFGDGTRLSIL.

There are many counts of this clonotype. The chain carries TRBV29-1 and TRBJ2-2; 9 bases are a match to TRBD1. CDR1 SQVTM and CDR2 ANQGSEA come from the germline V gene. The CDR3 has 13 residues. V was clipped by 8 bases and J by 4 bases; unmatched bases: 5. The CDR3: CSTQGASTGELFF. In nucleotides, the CDR3 is TGCAGCACACAGGGGGCGAGCACCGGGGAGCTGTTTTTT.

This clonotype was counted many times. V is TRBV19 and J is TRBJ1-2, with D possibly being TRBD1 (5 bases). The CDR3 contains 15 residues. With 9 bases removed from V and 2 bases from J, the gap between germline ends came to 19 bases. Germline V gene data show CDR1 as LNHDA and CDR2 as SQIVND (reference sequence). DNA for the CDR3: TGTGCCAGCCGTTTCGGGGCAGTCACGAACTATGGCTACACCTTC. Translating it yields CASRFGAVTNYGYTF.

In this sample, this clonotype turned up many times. The chain has TRBV5-1 and TRBJ1-6, with 12 positions matching TRBD1. The CDR3 extends over 14 amino acids. Germline V gives CDR1 SGHRS, CDR2 YFSETQ. V was clipped by 4 bases and J by 8 bases; unmatched bases: 1. CDR3 coding DNA: TGCGCCAGCAGCGGGACAGGGGGCGATTCACCCCTCCACTTT. This translates into CASSGTGGDSPLHF.

Regarding this clonotype: Being one base from a much bigger clone, this may be a read error. This chain links TRBV30 with TRBJ1-5, with D hard to call. Looked up from germline, CDR1 is GTSNPN and CDR2 is SVGIG (reference sequence). This CDR3 has 14 residues. Between the trimmed V and J ends, which lost 0 bases and 10 bases, there was a span of 16 bases. The CDR3 is CAWSVVAGGHPQHF. In DNA, the CDR3 is TGTGCCTGGAGTGTAGTTGCAGGAGGGCATCCCCAGCATTTT.

This clonotype appeared many times. The CDR3 coding sequence is TGTGCCAGCAGTCTCAGGTGGGGTGAGCAGTTCTTC. Its translation: CASSLRWGEQFF. The chain couples TRBV27 to TRBJ2-1; D is uncertain. This CDR3 comprises 12 residues. CDR1 MNHEY and CDR2 SMNVEV come from the germline V gene (reference sequence). V was trimmed by 5 bases and J by 9 bases, leaving 11 bases between them.

This clonotype was found many times. This chain joins TRBV12-3 or TRBV12-4 and TRBJ2-1; 7 bases line up with TRBD2. The CDR3 consists of 15 residues. Germline trimming cut 5 bases from V and 2 bases from J; bases unmatched to any gene: 6. The CDR3 protein is CASSRTGTTYNEQFF. Written as DNA, the CDR3 is TGTGCCAGCAGTCGGACCGGGACTACCTACAATGAGCAGTTCTTC.

This clonotype has ten or more counts. The rearrangement links TRBV29-1 to TRBJ1-2; the D is unclear. The germline V gene has CDR1 SQVTM and CDR2 ANQGSEA. The ends were cut back, 4 bases at V and 4 bases at J, with 10 bases in the middle. This CDR3 contains 12 residues. CDR3: CSVAGNGYGYTF. For the CDR3, the DNA is TGCAGCGTTGCTGGGAATGGCTATGGCTACACCTTC.

This clonotype has at least ten counts. The chain has TRBV7-8 and TRBJ1-5; 7 bases fit TRBD1. CDR1 is SGHVS and CDR2 is FQNEAQ in the germline V gene. Losses at the gene ends were 5 bases for V and 4 bases for J; bases not matched to a gene: 5. The CDR3 has 14 amino acids. The CDR3 DNA reads as TGTGCCAGCAGCGCCAGGGGGGGGAATCAGCCCCAGCATTTT. It encodes CASSARGGNQPQHF.

The table lists this clonotype with many counts. The chain joins TRBV30 to TRBJ1-1; unclear D gene. The CDR3 spans 13 residues. V was cut by 1 base and J by 4 bases, with 10 bases left in between. Per the germline V gene, CDR1 is GTSNPN and CDR2 is SVGIG (reference sequence). Here the CDR3 DNA reads TGTGCCTGGAGTGGTGGCCTGGGCACTGAAGCTTTCTTT. Residues: CAWSGGLGTEAFF.

This clonotype was seen repeatedly, ten times or more. This chain joins TRBV7-8 and TRBJ1-1; no definite D call. V gave up 7 bases and J gave up 8 bases, with 20 bases separating them. CDR1 and CDR2 (germline): SGHVS, FQNEAQ. The CDR3 is 14 residues long. The CDR3 loop is CASKTRGKDLEAFF. For the CDR3, the DNA is TGTGCCAGCAAAACGCGAGGGAAGGATTTAGAAGCTTTCTTT.

This clonotype was counted many times. V gene TRBV4-1 combines with J gene TRBJ2-7; no firm D call. V lost 0 bases, J lost 5 bases, and 5 bases lay in between. CDR3 length equals 12 residues. Germline V gene data show CDR1 as MGHRA and CDR2 as YSYEKL. The DNA for the CDR3 is TGCGCCAGCAGCCAAGATTTAGACGAGCAGTACTTC. It specifies CASSQDLDEQYF.

This clonotype was recorded at least ten times. The J gene is TRBJ1-1, the V gene TRBV6-5; the match to TRBD1 covers 7 bases. The CDR3 covers 16 residues. With 4 bases clipped from V and 3 bases from J, the junction kept 11 bases outside the gene matches. Looked up from germline, CDR1 is MNHEY and CDR2 is SVGAGI. This CDR3 is CASSLRTGFGDTEAFF. The CDR3 region has the DNA TGTGCCAGCAGTTTAAGGACAGGTTTTGGGGACACTGAAGCTTTCTTT.

This clonotype was observed at least ten times. V gene TRBV2 combines with J gene TRBJ2-3; D is possibly TRBD2 (5 bases). Germline-derived CDR1 and CDR2 are SNHLY and FYNNEI. V was trimmed by 7 bases and J by 14 bases, leaving 16 bases between them. CDR3 length: 11 residues. CDR3 residues: CASINRAAGYF. The CDR3 nucleotides read TGTGCCAGCATAAATCGAGCGGCCGGGTATTTT.

This clonotype was counted many times. V and J are TRBV3-1 and TRBJ1-4, with a tentative D call TRBD1 (5 bases). In germline, CDR1 is LGHDT, CDR2 YNNKEL (reference sequence). The CDR3 runs to 17 residues. Trimming shortened V by 3 bases and J by 0 bases, and 14 bases separated the two germline ends. The CDR3 spells CASSQVSGISTNEKLFF. In nucleotides, the CDR3 is TGTGCCAGCAGCCAGGTATCAGGGATTTCAACTAATGAAAAACTGTTTTTT.

This clonotype was counted ten times or more. This rearrangement joins TRBV29-1 to TRBJ2-3; 10 bases map to TRBD2. V gave up 8 bases and J gave up 4 bases; unmatched junction bases: 9. There are 14 residues in the CDR3. The germline CDR1 and CDR2 sequences are SQVTM and ANQGSEA. CDR3 sequence (DNA): TGCAGCTTTACCCTAGCGGGAGTTCCAGATACGCAGTATTTT. Translating gives CSFTLAGVPDTQYF.

In this sample, this clonotype turned up many times. For the CDR3, the DNA is TGTGCCACCAGTGAATTCGAAGAGACCCAGTACTTC. This codes for CATSEFEETQYF. The J gene is TRBJ2-5, the V gene TRBV24-1; no clear D gene. CDR3 size: 12 residues. Trimming stripped 4 bases from V and 3 bases from J, with 5 bases between. The germline V gene encodes CDR1 KGHDR and CDR2 SFDVKD.

The table lists this clonotype with many counts. The chain carries TRBV12-3 or TRBV12-4 and TRBJ1-2; D unresolved. This CDR3 spans 13 amino acids. V was trimmed by 3 bases and J by 4 bases, leaving 9 bases between them. CDR3 sequence reads: CASSLSWGYGYTF. CDR3 nucleotide sequence: TGTGCCAGCAGTTTGTCATGGGGCTATGGCTACACCTTC.